These T cell receptor beta chains were read from a single sample in a study of response to subunit inactivated influenza vaccine. One entry per CDR3 protein results from TCRdb running MiXCR on the RT-PCR reads. This sample yields over 450,000 distinct CDR3 sequences, of which 10% to 15% are seen a single time; about an eighth belongs to the top ten. Sequenced material: PBMCs from blood, taken 40 to 50 days after vaccination. These receptors originate from a man aged 50 to 60 who received an inactivated influenza vaccine. CDR3s include the opening cysteine and the closing phenylalanine or tryptophan. A D gene is named only where the DNA matches it firmly. Rows give clone size only sometimes, using once, few, many, or a class for an expanded clone.

TRBJ1-2,many,TRBD1,TRBV5-6,TGTGCCAGCAGCCTAAAGACAGGGGGAAGCTATGGCTACACCTTC,CASSLKTGGSYGYTF
TRBJ2-6,once,TRBD1,TRBV10-3,TGTGCCATCAGTGACCCCGGACAGGGACCTGGGGCCAACGTCCTGACTTTC,CAISDPGQGPGANVLTF
TRBJ2-5,NA,TRBD2,TRBV5-4,TGTGCCAGCAGCTTGGTGCTAGCGGGAGGATGGAATAGGGGGGAGACCCAGTACTTC,CASSLVLAGGWNRGETQYF
TRBJ2-7,NA,TRBD2,TRBV28,TGTGCCAGCAGGTCTTGGGGGGGGACCGAAGCCCAGCAGTACTTC,CASRSWGGTEAQQYF
TRBJ2-3,NA,TRBD1,TRBV6-2/TRBV6-3,TGTGCCAGCAGCCAGGACAGGGGACCGCAGTATTTT,CASSQDRGPQYF
TRBJ2-7,NA,TRBD2,TRBV18,TGTGCCAGCTCACCGTCTAGCGGGAGCGTGGGTGAGCAGTACTTC,CASSPSSGSVGEQYF
TRBJ2-7,NA,TRBD1,TRBV20-1,TGCAGGCCGGGACAGGGGCTTATTCTTTTCGACGAGCAGTACTTC,CRPGQGLILFDEQYF
TRBJ1-1,few,NA,TRBV10-3,TGTGCCATCAGTGCAGGACAGACCGTTAACACTGAAGCTTTCTTT,CAISAGQTVNTEAFF
TRBJ2-7,NA,NA,TRBV10-3,TGTGCCATCAGGTCTATTTCTTACTACGAGCAGTACTTC,CAIRSISYYEQYF
TRBJ2-1,NA,TRBD1,TRBV7-3,TGTGCCAGCAGCTCCAACGACAGGGTTCCTACAAATGAGCAGTTCTTC,CASSSNDRVPTNEQFF
TRBJ1-4,NA,NA,TRBV5-1,TGCGCCAGCACTTGGGGGGCAACTAATGAAAAACTGTTTTTT,CASTWGATNEKLFF
TRBJ2-3,NA,NA,TRBV7-3,TGTGCCAGCAATACAGGGCACGCAGATACGCAGTATTTT,CASNTGHADTQYF
TRBJ2-2,few,TRBD1,TRBV7-3,TGTGCCAGCAGCTCAAGGACAGGAGACACCGGGGAGCTGTTTTTT,CASSSRTGDTGELFF
TRBJ2-3,few,NA,TRBV29-1,TGCGGTGAGGCGCACTGGGGGGCAGATACGCAGTATTTT,CGEAHWGADTQYF
TRBJ2-1,few,NA,TRBV7-9,TGTGCCAGCAGCTTAATCGGGGGAAGCTCCTACAATGAGCAGTTCTTC,CASSLIGGSSYNEQFF
TRBJ2-2,NA,NA,TRBV15,TGTGCCACCAGCAGAGATAAGCTCGCCGGGGAGCTGTTTTTT,CATSRDKLAGELFF
TRBJ2-7,NA,NA,TRBV6-5,TGTGCCAGCAGGGCCGTTTCGGGCGAGCAGTACTTC,CASRAVSGEQYF
TRBJ1-5,many,TRBD1,TRBV29-1,TGCAGCGTAGGACAGGGGATCAATCAGCCCCAGCATTTT,CSVGQGINQPQHF
TRBJ2-7,few,TRBD2,TRBV7-2,TGTGCCAGCAGACTCGGGACTAGCGGGAGTTTCGAGCAGTACTTC,CASRLGTSGSFEQYF
TRBJ2-7,NA,NA,TRBV12-3/TRBV12-4,TGTGCCAGCAGTTCCCCCCTTTATCGCGAGCAGTACTTC,CASSSPLYREQYF
TRBJ2-5,few,TRBD1,TRBV24-1,TGTGCCACCAGTGATGACGACAGGGGGTATCAAGAGACCCAGTACTTC,CATSDDDRGYQETQYF
TRBJ2-6,NA,NA,TRBV7-8,TGTGCCAGCAGCTTAGAGGATCTAGCTTCCTACTCTGGGGCCAACGTCCTGACTTTC,CASSLEDLASYSGANVLTF
TRBJ1-4,many,NA,TRBV20-1,TGCAGTGCTAGAGACCCCGGGAGGGCAACTAATGAAAAACTGTTTTTT,CSARDPGRATNEKLFF
TRBJ1-1,many,TRBD1,TRBV20-1,TGCAGTGCTATTGGACAGGGGAATCCCACTGAAGCTTTCTTT,CSAIGQGNPTEAFF